Sequencing of this T cell receptor beta chain was carried out in a study of T cells after yellow fever vaccination. This clonotype was found a few times. Its cognate antigen is unknown. TCRdb re-derived calls from the 5' RACE reads in MiXCR, one entry per CDR3 protein. The data hold 400,000 or so distinct CDR3 sequences, with around a tenth observed a single time. From germline, CDR1 is SGHDN and CDR2 FVKESK. The CDR3 is 14 amino acids. The germline V and J ends were trimmed by 3 bases and 8 bases, with 16 bases remaining between them. Study-wide findings and caveats: Abundant clonotypes from the bulk population could have been carried over as contaminants into FACS-sorted repertoires. Post-booster samples contained most primary-vaccination clones (more than 95% CD4, about 90% CD8).

The chain links TRBV14 to TRBJ1-1; D not resolved. The sequence was collected from a young man who received the YFV17D yellow fever vaccine. The input for sequencing was PBMCs, taken on the day of the first yellow fever vaccination. This chain's CDR3 is CASSHLREPLEAFF. The DNA for the CDR3 is TGTGCCAGCAGCCACCTAAGAGAGCCCCTAGAAGCTTTCTTT. Looking up the rest from reference TRBV14 and TRBJ1-1 gives the full variable domain: EAGVTQFPSHSVIEKGQTVTLRCDPISGHDNLYWYRRVMGKEIKFLLHFVKESKQDESGMPNNRFLAERTGGTYSTLKVQPAELEDSGVYFCASSHLREPLEAFFGQGTRLTVV.